This T cell receptor beta chain was found in a study of Ad26.COV2.S vaccination and SARS-CoV-2 variants. Study as a whole: Ad26.COV2.S was injected intramuscularly once or twice, 56 days apart.

Documented treatment: 15 to 20 received Ad26.COV2.S at low or high dose, single or two shots; 5 received placebo; per-sample allocation not given. Samples were taken on day 63 after the first vaccine or placebo injection. It was an adult aged 18-55 years in Boston who was the donor. Sequenced by immunoSEQ multiplex PCR; TCRdb stores in-frame clones only, minus some. This sample yields approximately 300,000 clones, of which roughly 80% are seen a single time; 2% to 2.5% belongs to the top ten. CDR1 is LNHDA and CDR2 is SQIVND in the germline V gene (reference sequence). V was trimmed by 1 base and J by 5 bases, leaving 11 bases between them. The CDR3 consists of 14 residues.

Source: peripheral blood, taken in a trial of Ad26.COV2.S vaccine versus placebo. The chain recombines TRBV19 with TRBJ1-2; D gene unclear. The clonotype was recovered from a person aged 18-60 years who received the Ad26.COV2.S COVID-19 vaccine or a placebo. In DNA form, the CDR3 reads TGTGCCAGTAGTATAGTGGCGGGGTCGTATGGCTACACCTTC. Its protein is CASSIVAGSYGYTF.